Listed below are T cell receptor beta chains from one sample, sequenced in a study of CXCR3-negative and CXCR3-positive naive CD8 T cells. No DNA is given; TCRdb re-called the 5' RACE reads and lists each CDR3 protein once. The sample yields tens of thousands of distinct CDR3 sequences, of which the top ten take up more than 1.5%. The sequenced sample consisted of naive CXCR3- CD8+ T cells from blood. Receptors originate from a human donor in good health. Some clones in this sample may be carry-over from other donors' samples. The CDR3 runs from the conserved cysteine through the conserved F or W. Only some rows state a clone size, as once, few, many or a class for expanded clones.

-	TRBJ1-5	TRBV19	CASSAWGGENQPQHF
medium-sized	TRBJ1-2	TRBV29-1	CSVVDGGAYGYTF
-	TRBJ2-3	TRBV29-1	CSVTGLRLMVNADTQYF
-	TRBJ2-7	TRBV20-1	CGAREGSSIYEQYF
-	TRBJ2-3	TRBV7-9	CASSSWRQTSTDTQYF
-	TRBJ2-5	TRBV7-8	CASSFLAGAQETQYF
medium-sized	TRBJ1-1	TRBV6-2/TRBV6-3	CASSYLDVDTEAFF
-	TRBJ2-4	TRBV15	CATLGGRGGSVTKNIQYF
-	TRBJ1-1	TRBV7-9	CASSLESQGAFF
-	TRBJ2-7	TRBV5-1	CASSLSGTYEQYF
-	TRBJ2-7	TRBV28	CASRIKMGRRAYEQYF
-	TRBJ2-6	TRBV7-3	CASSLGVLGGANVLTF
-	TRBJ2-7	TRBV7-2	CASQTWVGYEQYF
-	TRBJ2-7	TRBV5-1	CASSPGQGLDYEQYF
-	TRBJ2-5	TRBV28	CASSWQGPQETQYF
-	TRBJ1-1	TRBV28	CASSFPDRLDTEAFF
-	TRBJ2-1	TRBV11-2	CASSPPLGQGGNEQFF
-	TRBJ1-2	TRBV13	CASSSRGTANYGYTF
-	TRBJ1-1	TRBV9	CASSGGTGEDTEAFF
-	TRBJ2-2	TRBV7-3	CASSSVGTAGELFF
-	TRBJ2-7	TRBV12-3/TRBV12-4	CASSFGRRDYEQYF
-	TRBJ1-1	TRBV20-1	CSAGQGDGTEAFF
-	TRBJ2-5	TRBV6-2/TRBV6-3	CASSYGRQETQYF
-	TRBJ2-7	TRBV19	CASSAGLASYEQYF
-	TRBJ2-7	TRBV29-1	CSVAGASGGQGSYEQYF
-	TRBJ2-2	TRBV29-1	CSVEHMEGKRSGELFF
-	TRBJ2-3	TRBV29-1	CSAAGAPSTDTQYF
-	TRBJ2-5	TRBV15	CATLGQGQGWYQETQYF
-	TRBJ2-6	TRBV7-2	CASSLAVRGWGSGANVLTF
-	TRBJ2-7	TRBV9	CASSVVAELGSYEQYF
-	TRBJ2-3	TRBV7-8	CASTHRTGPSTDTQYF
-	TRBJ1-1	TRBV6-2/TRBV6-3	CASSFRQGHTEAFF
-	TRBJ2-7	TRBV12-3/TRBV12-4	CASSASPGQGLYF
-	TRBJ1-4	TRBV7-3	CASSLIRRANEKLFF
-	TRBJ2-5	TRBV19	CASQGGGQETQYF
-	TRBJ2-1	TRBV29-1	CSVPRAYEQFF
-	TRBJ1-1	TRBV29-1	CSVSPAFRVNTEAFF
-	TRBJ2-5	TRBV24-1	CATSEDNQETQYF
-	TRBJ2-1	TRBV27	CASGSLVPQFF
-	TRBJ1-1	TRBV14	CASSQDAGALGTEAFF
-	TRBJ1-5	TRBV9	CASSASGVVQPQHF
-	TRBJ2-1	TRBV29-1	CSVVAGDGEQFF
-	TRBJ1-2	TRBV7-9	CASSGGGAYANYGYTF
-	TRBJ2-1	TRBV7-3	CASSLTGLAPSPTYNEQFF
-	TRBJ1-5	TRBV2	CASSELQYPSNQPQHF
-	TRBJ2-2	TRBV29-1	CSVDLHTGELFF
medium-sized	TRBJ2-7	TRBV7-9	CASSPPGTASEQYF
-	TRBJ2-7	TRBV29-1	CSVGRDSSYEQYF
-	TRBJ1-1	TRBV28	CASSSRDRELNTEAFF
-	TRBJ2-1	TRBV12-3/TRBV12-4	CASSSREASENEQFF
-	TRBJ2-1	TRBV12-3/TRBV12-4	CASTGVWNEQFF
-	TRBJ1-6	TRBV7-9	CASSLDSTASPLHF
-	TRBJ2-2	TRBV4-3	CASSREGSTGELFF
-	TRBJ2-1	TRBV28	CASSSPGLAGATYNEQFF